This TCR beta chain was captured by sequencing in a study of blood T cell repertoires in COVID-19. Study overall: Collection of acute and convalescent COVID-19 samples took place in the United States, Italy and Spain. PBMCs, B-cell-depleted T cells, or T cells were the source of the cDNA or gDNA that made up the material.

Under the authors' procedure: Amplified reference gene primers provided the basis for estimating nucleated cell counts. Only in-frame clones appear in the TCRdb table, and some are missing; sequencing was by immunoSEQ multiplex PCR. The V and J calls and the clone size are those of that table, but D and trimming were determined from the DNA. The sample has some 260,000 clones, over 75% seen once. The CDR3 is 14 amino acids. With 5 bases clipped from V and 13 bases from J, the junction kept 11 bases outside the gene matches. Germline V gene sequence: CDR1 SGHNT, CDR2 YENEEA. The sequence was obtained from a woman aged 40 to 50 who had recovered from COVID-19. The chain has TRBV11-3 and TRBJ2-2, with 9 bases matching TRBD1. The sample was peripheral blood. The CDR3 nucleotides are TGTGCCAGCAGCCCGGGACAGGGTTTGTCTCCGCTGTTTTTT. It translates to CASSPGQGLSPLFF.